Listed below are T cell receptor beta chains from one sample, sequenced in a study of blood T cell repertoires in COVID-19. Some clones are missing from TCRdb's copy, which holds only in-frame ones; the method was immunoSEQ multiplex PCR. The sample shows 200,000 to 300,000 clones, roughly 80% of them seen only once. The sequencing sample was made of peripheral blood. These TCRs come from a woman under 30 with acute or convalescent COVID-19. The CDR3 runs from the conserved cysteine through the conserved F or W. A D gene is named only where the DNA matches it firmly. Some rows have no size entry. The others give once, few or many, or a class for an expanded clone.

v_gene	j_gene	d_gene	abundance	CDR3aa	CDR3nt
TRBV7-2	TRBJ2-1	TRBD1	NA	CASSLGTGGILSYNEQFF	TGTGCCAGCAGCTTAGGGACAGGGGGCATTCTGTCCTACAATGAGCAGTTCTTC
TRBV28	TRBJ2-5	TRBD2	NA	CASSRLAGKETQYF	TGTGCCAGCAGTCGGCTAGCGGGAAAAGAGACCCAGTACTTC
TRBV5-4	TRBJ2-5	TRBD2	NA	CASSRQGGSTSGTETQYF	TGTGCCAGCAGCCGACAGGGGGGTTCGACTAGCGGGACGGAGACCCAGTACTTC
TRBV20-1	TRBJ1-4	NA	NA	CSASSIPGHTNEKLFF	TGCAGTGCTAGTTCGATACCAGGTCATACTAATGAAAAACTGTTTTTT
TRBV20-1	TRBJ1-2	NA	few	CSARGGGKYTF	TGCAGTGCTAGGGGAGGAGGGAAATACACCTTC
TRBV27	TRBJ1-6	TRBD1	NA	CASSLRQGGSPLHF	TGTGCCAGCAGTTTGCGACAGGGGGGATCACCCCTCCACTTT
TRBV27	TRBJ2-1	TRBD1	NA	CASGYRGLNNEQFF	TGTGCCAGCGGGTACAGGGGGCTGAACAATGAGCAGTTCTTC
TRBV3-1/TRBV3-2	TRBJ2-7	TRBD2	few	CASSRGLAGYSYEQYF	TGTGCCAGCAGCCGCGGACTAGCGGGCTACTCCTACGAGCAGTACTTC
TRBV6-2/TRBV6-3	TRBJ2-3	NA	NA	CASSRSLLESSTDTQYF	TGTGCCAGCAGCCGATCCCTGCTAGAATCGTCCACAGATACGCAGTATTTT
TRBV6-5	TRBJ2-3	TRBD2	NA	CASSIGLAVRDTQYF	TGTGCCAGCAGCATCGGACTAGCGGTTCGAGATACGCAGTATTTT
TRBV27	TRBJ1-1	TRBD1	NA	CASREPGGTEAFF	TGTGCCAGCAGGGAACCAGGGGGCACTGAAGCTTTCTTT
TRBV19	TRBJ2-6	NA	NA	CASTTGAVAGANVLTF	TGTGCCAGTACCACTGGTGCGGTTGCTGGGGCCAACGTCCTGACTTTC
TRBV6-5	TRBJ2-2	NA	NA	CASSYSEGSGELFF	TGTGCCAGCAGTTACTCTGAGGGTTCCGGGGAGCTGTTTTTT
TRBV4-2	TRBJ2-4	TRBD1	NA	CASSQDRQGGKNIQYF	TGTGCCAGCAGCCAGGATCGACAGGGCGGGAAAAACATTCAGTACTTC
TRBV3-1/TRBV3-2	TRBJ1-5	NA	NA	CASSQDTGDGGNQPQHF	TGTGCCAGCAGCCAAGATACGGGGGATGGGGGCAATCAGCCCCAGCATTTT
TRBV11-2	TRBJ2-3	NA	NA	CASTGETARTDTQYF	TGTGCCAGCACGGGGGAGACCGCTCGCACAGATACGCAGTATTTT
TRBV30	TRBJ2-1	TRBD2	NA	CAWIPAGGPDEQFF	TGTGCCTGGATTCCAGCGGGAGGGCCCGATGAGCAGTTCTTC
TRBV24-1	TRBJ2-1	NA	NA	CATSDTPPRNEQFF	TGTGCCACCAGTGATACCCCCCCGAGGAATGAGCAGTTCTTC